This paragraph covers one T cell receptor beta chain sequence. V lost 4 bases to trimming and J lost 4 bases, with 13 bases between them. This CDR3 has 15 amino acids. Germline V gene lookup returns CDR1 MGHRA and CDR2 YSYEKL. The data were taken from a study of blood T cell repertoires in COVID-19. Study context: T cells, B-cell-depleted T cells, or PBMCs provided the cDNA or gDNA that served as material.

In the original analysis: Amplification from reference gene primers served as the basis for estimated nucleated cell counts. TCRdb's table, derived via immunoSEQ multiplex PCR, lists solely in-frame clones and lacks some. That table supplies the V and J calls and clone size; D and trimming were determined from the DNA. The sample has roughly 320,000 clones; 85% to 90% are singletons. V usage is TRBV4-1 and J usage is TRBJ2-2, with D perhaps TRBD2 (7 bases). Sequencing was carried out using peripheral blood. The sequence came from a woman aged 30 to 39 with COVID-19, enrolled during active disease. CDR3 nucleotide sequence: TGCGCCAGCAGCCTGGGGGGGGCCGGCACCGGGGAGCTGTTTTTT. Translation: CASSLGGAGTGELFF.